Shown below are 27 T cell receptor beta chains from a single sample sequenced in a study of T cells in Graves' hyperthyroidism and ophthalmopathy. Amplification of TCR beta CDR3 regions was performed using RNA transcripts as template. Carried out on the TCR CDR3, a first-round RT-PCR used the HTBI primer set. TCRdb processed the multiplex PCR reads anew with MiXCR; each CDR3 protein has one entry. The data hold hundreds of thousands of distinct CDR3 sequences, with over 11% observed a single time. Sequenced input: blood. The source of these receptors is a woman aged 30 to 39 with Graves' hyperthyroidism.

This clonotype was picked up many times. This chain connects TRBV12-3 or TRBV12-4 to TRBJ2-3, with TRBD2 as a possible D gene (5 bases). The germline V and J ends were trimmed by 7 bases and 11 bases, with 25 bases remaining between them. This CDR3 comprises 15 residues. The CDR3 DNA sequence: TGTGCCAGCAAACTTAGCCTTCTAACGGAGCGGCGGCAGTATTTT. Amino acid sequence: CASKLSLLTERRQYF.

This clonotype was seen many times. The chain recombines TRBV28 with TRBJ2-3; 7 bases are shared with TRBD2. Germline V lookup: CDR1 MDHEN, CDR2 SYDVKM. The J segment lost 2 bases and the V segment lost 5 bases, leaving 7 bases of the junction unmatched. CDR3 length: 15 amino acids. CDR3 nucleotides: TGTGCCAGCAGTCTCGGAGCGGGGAACACAGATACGCAGTATTTT. Its protein product is CASSLGAGNTDTQYF.

This clonotype was counted ten times or more. The rearrangement links TRBV11-2 to TRBJ1-1; possibly TRBD1 for D (5 bases). CDR1 and CDR2 from the germline V gene are SGHAT and FQNNGV. V was trimmed by 5 bases and J by 10 bases, leaving 14 bases between them. The CDR3 has 12 residues. CDR3 protein: CASSNAGGAAFF. CDR3 nucleotide sequence: TGTGCCAGCAGCAACGCCGGCGGGGCAGCTTTCTTT.

This clonotype was counted a few times. The chain employs TRBV5-1 and TRBJ2-5, with D perhaps being TRBD1 or TRBD2 (5 bases each). This CDR3 is 16 amino acids long. Trimming cost V 3 bases and J 5 bases, with 20 bases left between them. CDR1 SGHRS and CDR2 YFSETQ come from the germline V gene. The CDR3: CASSSSSGTLVETQYF. CDR3 sequence (DNA): TGCGCCAGCAGCTCGTCCTCAGGGACCCTAGTTGAGACCCAGTACTTC. The whole variable domain, remainder taken from reference TRBV5-1 and TRBJ2-5, is KAGVTQTPRYLIKTRGQQVTLSCSPISGHRSVSWYQQTPGQGLQFLFEYFSETQRNKGNFPGRFSGRQFSNSRSEMNVSTLELGDSALYLCASSSSSGTLVETQYFGPGTRLLVL.

The CDR3 DNA is TGTGCCAGCAGCTCTGGACAGCCTACCCCCCGGGAAAAACTGTTTTTT. Protein product: CASSSGQPTPREKLFF. The chain couples TRBV7-9 to TRBJ1-4; a possible D gene is TRBD1 (6 bases). In germline, CDR1 is SEHNR, CDR2 FQNEAQ (reference sequence). The CDR3 runs 16 residues. V lost 4 bases to trimming and J lost 8 bases, with 20 bases between them.

The table lists this clonotype with a few counts. With a much larger clone just one base away, this may be a read error. The J gene is TRBJ2-7, the V gene TRBV11-2; D is unclear. Looked up from germline, CDR1 is SGHAT and CDR2 is FQNNGV. CDR3 length equals 15 residues. CDR3 sequence reads: CASSALDRSSYERYF. DNA for the CDR3: TGTGCCAGCAGCGCCTTGGACCGTAGCTCCTACGAGCGGTACTTC.

The chain carries TRBV19 and TRBJ2-3; D perhaps matches TRBD2 (7 bases). Germline loops: CDR1 LNHDA, CDR2 SQIVND (reference sequence). V shed 6 bases and J shed 2 bases, with 18 bases lying between them. This CDR3 has 16 amino acids. CDR3 DNA sequence: TGTGCCAGTAGACGACAGGCTAGCGGACTCACAGATACGCAGTATTTT. This codes for CASRRQASGLTDTQYF.

This clonotype was found a few times. The chain combines TRBV12-3 or TRBV12-4 with TRBJ2-3, with no clear D. The CDR3 extends over 14 amino acids. V was clipped by 5 bases and J by 0 bases, with 9 bases between them. CDR3 sequence (DNA): TGTGCCAGCAGTGTGGCCTTGAGCACAGATACGCAGTATTTT. It codes for CASSVALSTDTQYF.

This clonotype was recorded many times. The genes are TRBV27 and TRBJ2-7; D is perhaps TRBD2 (7 bases). The CDR3 is 13 amino acids. V shed 8 bases and J shed 0 bases, with 11 bases lying between them. In germline, CDR1 is MNHEY, CDR2 SMNVEV (reference sequence). In nucleotides, the CDR3 is TGTGCCAGCGGGGGGGGGCCCTCCTACGAGCAGTACTTC. This gives the protein CASGGGPSYEQYF.

This clonotype was seen at least ten times. The gene calls are TRBV2 and TRBJ2-3; tentatively, D is TRBD1 (5 bases). Germline V gene sequence: CDR1 SNHLY, CDR2 FYNNEI. The CDR3 covers 15 residues. V was shortened by 2 bases and J by 0 bases, with 9 bases between the two germline ends. The CDR3 loop is CASSERRQSTDTQYF. CDR3 sequence (DNA): TGTGCCAGCAGTGAACGGAGACAGAGCACAGATACGCAGTATTTT.

This chain uses TRBV9 with TRBJ2-1, with TRBD1 as a possible D gene (6 bases). CDR1 and CDR2 from the germline V gene are SGDLS and YYNGEE. This CDR3 region has 15 residues. The V end was cut by 3 bases, the J end by 0 bases, with 10 bases between. CDR3 sequence (DNA): TGTGCCAGCAGCGCGACAGGTAGCTCCTACAATGAGCAGTTCTTC. This encodes CASSATGSSYNEQFF.

This clonotype was observed a handful of times. The chain employs TRBV5-1 and TRBJ1-3; tentatively, D is TRBD1 (5 bases). V was clipped by 5 bases and J by 0 bases, with 12 bases between them. Looked up from germline, CDR1 is SGHRS and CDR2 is YFSETQ. This CDR3 spans 15 amino acids. CDR3 sequence reads: CASRRDSSSGNTIYF. For the CDR3, the DNA is TGCGCCAGCAGAAGAGACAGTAGCTCTGGAAACACCATATATTTT.

This clonotype has just a few counts. The chain recombines TRBV9 with TRBJ2-2; 8 nucleotides match TRBD2. The junction had 9 bases not matched to a gene; V was cut back by 4 bases and J by 7 bases. The germline gives CDR1 SGDLS, CDR2 YYNGEE. The CDR3 totals 15 residues. This chain's CDR3 is CASSRPAGEGGELFF. The CDR3 nucleotides are TGTGCCAGCAGCCGACCAGCGGGAGAGGGCGGGGAGCTGTTTTTT.

A few counts support this clonotype. The V and J genes are TRBV7-2 and TRBJ2-7; unclear D gene. CDR1 is SGHTA, CDR2 FQGNSA, per germline. This CDR3 has 11 amino acids. Trimming took off 8 bases at V and 6 bases at J, with 11 bases between the two ends. CDR3 nucleotide sequence: TGTGCCAGCCGCACCTCTCTCGAGCAGTACTTC. Amino acid sequence: CASRTSLEQYF.

The V and J genes are TRBV7-8 and TRBJ2-2; D is undetermined. The germline V gene encodes CDR1 SGHVS and CDR2 FQNEAQ. The CDR3 extends over 18 amino acids. V lost 5 bases, J lost 2 bases, and 21 bases lay in between. The CDR3 loop reads CASSQTGGLSSNTGELFF. CDR3 bases: TGTGCCAGCAGCCAGACCGGCGGCCTCTCATCAAACACCGGGGAGCTGTTTTTT.

This clonotype was seen only a few times. The rearrangement links TRBV5-1 to TRBJ1-1; no clear D. Germline V CDR1 and CDR2: SGHRS, YFSETQ. The CDR3 length is 15 residues. V lost 4 bases and J 1 base, leaving 14 bases between the germline ends. The CDR3 sequence is CASSQGHVTNTEAFF. Here the CDR3 DNA reads TGCGCCAGCAGCCAAGGGCATGTTACGAACACTGAAGCTTTCTTT.

This clonotype was seen at least ten times. The chain recombines TRBV20-1 with TRBJ1-5; D ambiguous. Germline CDR1 reads DFQATT; CDR2 reads SNEGSKA (reference sequence). The V gene lost 3 bases and the J gene lost 3 bases, with 12 bases spanning the gap. The CDR3 extends over 14 amino acids. In nucleotides, the CDR3 is TGCAGTGCTAGTACAGACGAACTCAATCAGCCCCAGCATTTT. Amino acids: CSASTDELNQPQHF.

This clonotype has a count of ten or more. The J gene is TRBJ2-3, the V gene TRBV6-5, with D perhaps matching TRBD1 or TRBD2 (5 bases each). Trimming took 2 bases from V and 5 from J, leaving 11 bases between them. Germline V lookup: CDR1 MNHEY, CDR2 SVGAGI. This CDR3 has 14 amino acids. The CDR3 is CASSYASQGDTQYF. The CDR3 region has the DNA TGTGCCAGCAGTTACGCTAGCCAGGGAGATACGCAGTATTTT.

The CDR3 coding sequence is TGTGCCAGCAGCTTAATCCCCGCGGGGCAACGGGAGCTGTTTTTT. This sequence encodes CASSLIPAGQRELFF. This chain connects TRBV7-6 to TRBJ2-2, with D possibly matching TRBD2 (6 bases). Germline V gene data show CDR1 as SGHVS and CDR2 as FNYEAQ. CDR3 size: 15 residues. V lost 2 bases, J lost 9 bases, and 16 bases lay in between.

This clonotype showed up many times. The chain links TRBV28 to TRBJ1-5; D is uncertain. The CDR3 loop spans 12 amino acids. Trimming cost V 1 base and J 7 bases, with 5 bases left between them. CDR1 and CDR2 (germline): MDHEN, SYDVKM. The CDR3 region has the DNA TGTGCCAGCAGTTTATTTGAACAGCCCCAGCATTTT. Amino acids: CASSLFEQPQHF.

This clonotype was counted many times. This sequence joins TRBV28 and TRBJ1-2; weak D call: TRBD1 (5 bases). The CDR3 is 15 amino acids. Germline-derived CDR1 and CDR2 are MDHEN and SYDVKM. Trimming took off 7 bases at V and 4 bases at J, with 19 bases between the two ends. The CDR3 reads CASTTMGRVRYGYTF. The DNA of the CDR3 is TGTGCCAGCACCACCATGGGACGGGTGCGCTATGGCTACACCTTC.

The rearrangement joins TRBV19 to TRBJ1-5, with unresolved D. Per germline, CDR1 LNHDA and CDR2 SQIVND (reference sequence). The CDR3 spans 15 residues. The ends were cut back, 5 bases at V and 1 base at J, with 12 bases in the middle. The CDR3 sequence is CASSGSGASNQPQHF. CDR3 DNA sequence: TGTGCCAGTAGTGGTTCAGGAGCCAGCAATCAGCCCCAGCATTTT.

In this sample, this clonotype turned up many times. The chain combines TRBV7-2 with TRBJ2-7; D is uncertain. Trimming took off 1 base at V and 2 bases at J, with 6 bases between the two ends. The CDR3 extends over 13 amino acids. The germline V gene has CDR1 SGHTA and CDR2 FQGNSA. The CDR3 DNA reads as TGTGCCAGCAGCTTAGACCGTCCCTACGAGCAGTACTTC. Amino acids: CASSLDRPYEQYF.

Many counts were recorded for this clonotype. The V call is TRBV2, the J call TRBJ1-1; D is uncertain. With 2 bases removed from V and 3 bases from J, the gap between germline ends came to 10 bases. CDR1 is SNHLY and CDR2 is FYNNEI in the germline V gene. This CDR3 spans 14 amino acids. In DNA, the CDR3 is TGTGCCAGCAGTGAAAGGGTGAGGCACACTGAAGCTTTCTTT. Translation gives CASSERVRHTEAFF.

This clonotype appeared a few times. J is TRBJ2-7 and V is TRBV18; D uncertain. V lost 3 bases to trimming and J lost 7 bases, with 10 bases between them. This CDR3 has 12 residues. Germline-derived CDR1 and CDR2 are KGHSH and LQKENI. The CDR3 sequence: CASSPHGEEQYF. The CDR3 coding sequence is TGTGCCAGCTCACCTCACGGTGAGGAGCAGTACTTC.

This chain joins TRBV2 and TRBJ2-3; 10 nucleotides match TRBD1. With V trimmed by 4 bases and J by 2 bases, 9 bases remained unmatched. Germline loops: CDR1 SNHLY, CDR2 FYNNEI. This CDR3 is built from 17 residues. This CDR3 is CASSGPGQGSYTDTQYF. CDR3 sequence (DNA): TGTGCCAGCAGTGGCCCGGGACAGGGGTCCTACACAGATACGCAGTATTTT.

In its sample, this clonotype was seen a few times. The gene calls are TRBV7-3 and TRBJ2-2; TRBD2 matches 16 bases. Germline assignment: CDR1 SGHTA and CDR2 FQGTGA. There are 18 residues in the CDR3. Trimming took 5 bases from V and 6 from J; bases not matched to a gene: 9. The chain's CDR3 is CASSRSGLAGGWSGELFF. CDR3 in DNA: TGTGCCAGCAGCCGATCGGGACTAGCGGGAGGGTGGTCCGGGGAGCTGTTTTTT.